A selection of T cell receptor beta chains follows, all from one sample in a study of response to subunit inactivated influenza vaccine. TCRdb reprocessed the RT-PCR reads with MiXCR, giving one entry per CDR3 protein. This table has over 400,000 distinct CDR3 sequences, 13% appearing once. Source: PBMCs from blood, taken 45 days after vaccination. The receptors derive from a man in his fifties who received an inactivated influenza vaccine. Both conserved end residues are part of each CDR3.

j_call v_call cdr3_aa
TRBJ2-1 TRBV5-6 CASSFYFSLHSYNEQFF
TRBJ2-3 TRBV20-1 CSARGKRELTDTQYF
TRBJ2-5 TRBV7-2 CASSPSVGPQYF
TRBJ2-7 TRBV28 CASSLVLGTGTYEQYF
TRBJ1-4 TRBV10-3 CASRDNSNEKLFF
TRBJ2-2 TRBV10-3 CAISESPVLNTGELFF
TRBJ1-2 TRBV20-1 CSARPPLVAYGYTF
TRBJ2-7 TRBV20-1 CSASQGAQSDEQYF
TRBJ2-7 TRBV12-3/TRBV12-4 CASSLSASGIFEQYF
TRBJ1-5 TRBV6-1 CASSPRTPGRRQPQHF
TRBJ2-1 TRBV7-9 CASSVGTSGKGEQFF
TRBJ2-1 TRBV7-2 CASSYSRGPTNEQFF
TRBJ2-1 TRBV4-2 CASSLGTSPDEQFF
TRBJ2-2 TRBV10-1 CASSASGRGELFF
TRBJ2-3 TRBV27 CASSPTISRDTQYF
TRBJ2-3 TRBV11-1 CASSPGLARVPDTQYF
TRBJ1-1 TRBV4-2 CASSQRGRRAMNTEAFF
TRBJ2-3 TRBV4-2 CASSHAWGAKNTDTQYF
TRBJ2-1 TRBV7-9 CASSFSQDEQSFF
TRBJ1-6 TRBV6-1 CAARGEGGSPLHF
TRBJ2-7 TRBV5-1 CASSMPGSSYEQYF
TRBJ2-7 TRBV9 CASSIRGFSESEQYF
TRBJ1-1 TRBV12-3/TRBV12-4 CASTLGGLNTEAFF
TRBJ2-1 TRBV6-2/TRBV6-3 CASSYRDVVQFF
TRBJ2-3 TRBV9 CASSVGGGASTDTQYF
TRBJ2-3 TRBV6-2/TRBV6-3 CASRGITDTQYF